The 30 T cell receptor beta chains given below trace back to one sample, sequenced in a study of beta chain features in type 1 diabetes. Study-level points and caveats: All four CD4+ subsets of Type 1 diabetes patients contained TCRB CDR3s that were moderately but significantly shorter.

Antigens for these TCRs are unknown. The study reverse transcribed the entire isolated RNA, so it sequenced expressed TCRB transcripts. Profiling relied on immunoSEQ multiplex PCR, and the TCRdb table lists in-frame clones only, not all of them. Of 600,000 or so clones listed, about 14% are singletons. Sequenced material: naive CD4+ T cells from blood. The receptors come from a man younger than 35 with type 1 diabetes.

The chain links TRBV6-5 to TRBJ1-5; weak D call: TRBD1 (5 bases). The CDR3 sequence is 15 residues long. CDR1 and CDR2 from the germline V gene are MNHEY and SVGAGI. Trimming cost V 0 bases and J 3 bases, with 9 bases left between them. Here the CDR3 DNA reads TGTGCCAGCAGTTACTCGTTCAGGGACAATCAGCCCCAGCATTTT. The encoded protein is CASSYSFRDNQPQHF.

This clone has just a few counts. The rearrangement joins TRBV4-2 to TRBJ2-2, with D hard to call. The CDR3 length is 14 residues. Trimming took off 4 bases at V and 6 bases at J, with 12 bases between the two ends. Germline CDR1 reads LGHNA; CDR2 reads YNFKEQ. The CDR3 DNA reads TGTGCCAGCAGCCCCATGGATAGTGCCGGGGAGCTGTTTTTT. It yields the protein CASSPMDSAGELFF.

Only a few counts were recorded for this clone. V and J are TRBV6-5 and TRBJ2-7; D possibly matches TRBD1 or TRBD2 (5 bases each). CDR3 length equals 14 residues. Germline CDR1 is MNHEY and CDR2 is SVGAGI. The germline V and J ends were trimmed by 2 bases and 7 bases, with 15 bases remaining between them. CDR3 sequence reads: CASSYAGTRWEQYF. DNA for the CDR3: TGTGCCAGCAGTTACGCCGGGACGAGATGGGAGCAGTACTTC.

In DNA form, the CDR3 reads TGTGCCAGCAGCTATGACAGGGCTGGAAACACCATATATTTT. Translated: CASSYDRAGNTIYF. The V gene is TRBV7-2, the J gene TRBJ1-3; 7 nucleotides line up with TRBD1. The CDR3 totals 14 residues. V lost 4 bases and J lost 2; bases outside the gene matches: 2. Germline-derived CDR1 and CDR2 are SGHTA and FQGNSA.

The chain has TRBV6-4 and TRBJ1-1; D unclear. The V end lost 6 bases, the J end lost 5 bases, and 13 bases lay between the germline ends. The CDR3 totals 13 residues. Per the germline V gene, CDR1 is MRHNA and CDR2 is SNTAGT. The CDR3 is CASSYDSSTEAFF. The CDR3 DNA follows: TGTGCCAGCAGCTACGACTCGTCGACTGAAGCTTTCTTT.

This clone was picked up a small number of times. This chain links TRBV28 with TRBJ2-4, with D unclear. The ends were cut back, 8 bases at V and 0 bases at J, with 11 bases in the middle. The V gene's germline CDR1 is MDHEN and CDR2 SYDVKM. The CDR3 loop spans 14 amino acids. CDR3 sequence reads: CASGEALAKNIQYF. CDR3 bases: TGTGCCAGCGGAGAAGCCTTAGCCAAAAACATTCAGTACTTC. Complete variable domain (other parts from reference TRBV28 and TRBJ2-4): DVKVTQSSRYLVKRTGEKVFLECVQDMDHENMFWYRQDPGLGLRLIYFSYDVKMKEKGDIPEGYSVSREKKERFSLILESASTNQTSMYLCASGEALAKNIQYFGAGTRLSVL.

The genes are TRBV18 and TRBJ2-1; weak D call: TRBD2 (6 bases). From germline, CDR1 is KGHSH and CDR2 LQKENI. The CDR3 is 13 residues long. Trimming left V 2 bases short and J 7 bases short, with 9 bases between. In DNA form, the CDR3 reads TGTGCCAGCTCACCAATCGGGACTAATGAGCAGTTCTTC. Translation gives CASSPIGTNEQFF.

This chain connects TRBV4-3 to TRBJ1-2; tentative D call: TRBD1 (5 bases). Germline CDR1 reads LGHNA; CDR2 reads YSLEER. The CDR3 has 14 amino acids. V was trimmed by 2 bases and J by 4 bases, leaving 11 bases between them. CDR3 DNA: TGCGCCAGCAGCCAAAAGCCAGGGACCTATGGCTACACCTTC. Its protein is CASSQKPGTYGYTF.

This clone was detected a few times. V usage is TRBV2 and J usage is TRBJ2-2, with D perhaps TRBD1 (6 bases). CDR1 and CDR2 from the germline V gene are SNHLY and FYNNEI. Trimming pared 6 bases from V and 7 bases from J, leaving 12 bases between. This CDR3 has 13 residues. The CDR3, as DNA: TGTGCCAGCAGCTCGAGGACAGTCGGGGAGCTGTTTTTT. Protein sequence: CASSSRTVGELFF.

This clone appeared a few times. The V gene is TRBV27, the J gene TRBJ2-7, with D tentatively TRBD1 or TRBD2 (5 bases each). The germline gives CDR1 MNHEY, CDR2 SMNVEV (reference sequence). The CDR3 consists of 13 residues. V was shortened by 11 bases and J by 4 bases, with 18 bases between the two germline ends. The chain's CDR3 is CASGLRGFYEQYF. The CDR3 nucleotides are TGTGCCTCCGGACTGAGGGGCTTTTACGAGCAGTACTTC.

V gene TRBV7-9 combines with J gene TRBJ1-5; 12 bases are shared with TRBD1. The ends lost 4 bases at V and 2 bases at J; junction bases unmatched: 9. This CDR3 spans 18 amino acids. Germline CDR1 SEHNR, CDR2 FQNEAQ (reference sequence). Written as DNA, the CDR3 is TGTGCCAGCAGCTCGGGACAGGGGGCGACTATTGGCAATCAGCCCCAGCATTTT. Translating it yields CASSSGQGATIGNQPQHF.

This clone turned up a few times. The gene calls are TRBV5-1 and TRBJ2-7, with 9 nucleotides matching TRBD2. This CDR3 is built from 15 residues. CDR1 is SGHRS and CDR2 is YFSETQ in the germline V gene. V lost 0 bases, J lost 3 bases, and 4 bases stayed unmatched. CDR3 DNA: TGCGCCAGCAGCTTGGGACTAGCGGCTGTCTACGAGCAGTACTTC. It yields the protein CASSLGLAAVYEQYF.

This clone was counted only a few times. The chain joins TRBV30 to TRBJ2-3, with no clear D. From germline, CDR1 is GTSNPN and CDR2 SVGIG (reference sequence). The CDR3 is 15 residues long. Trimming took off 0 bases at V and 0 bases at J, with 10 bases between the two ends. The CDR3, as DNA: TGTGCCTGGAGTGTAGGCCTAACTAGCACAGATACGCAGTATTTT. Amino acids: CAWSVGLTSTDTQYF. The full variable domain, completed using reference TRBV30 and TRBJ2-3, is SQTIHQWPATLVQPVGSPLSLECTVEGTSNPNLYWYRQAAGRGLQLLFYSVGIGQISSEVPQNLSASRPQDRQFILSSKKLLLSDSGFYLCAWSVGLTSTDTQYFGPGTRLTVL.

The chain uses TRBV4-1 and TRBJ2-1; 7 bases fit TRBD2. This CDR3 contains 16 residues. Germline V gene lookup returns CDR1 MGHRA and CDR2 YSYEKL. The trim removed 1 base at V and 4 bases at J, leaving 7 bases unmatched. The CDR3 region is CASSQVVSGVYNEQFF. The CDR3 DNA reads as TGCGCCAGCAGCCAAGTTGTAAGCGGGGTTTACAATGAGCAGTTCTTC.

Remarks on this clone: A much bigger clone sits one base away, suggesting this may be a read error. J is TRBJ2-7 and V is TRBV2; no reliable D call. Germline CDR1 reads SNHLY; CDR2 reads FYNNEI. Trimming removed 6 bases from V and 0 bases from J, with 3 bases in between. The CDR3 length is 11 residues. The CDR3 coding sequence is TGTGCCAGCAGCCCCTCCTACGAGCAGTACTTC. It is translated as CASSPSYEQYF.

The CDR3 here is CASSTSSGTPRELFF. CDR3 nucleotides: TGTGCCAGCAGCACAAGTAGCGGGACTCCCCGGGAGCTGTTTTTT. This chain links TRBV11-2 with TRBJ2-2; TRBD2 matches at 8 bases. Germline trimming cut 5 bases from V and 9 bases from J; bases unmatched to any gene: 11. Germline assignment: CDR1 SGHAT and CDR2 FQNNGV. The CDR3 is 15 residues long.

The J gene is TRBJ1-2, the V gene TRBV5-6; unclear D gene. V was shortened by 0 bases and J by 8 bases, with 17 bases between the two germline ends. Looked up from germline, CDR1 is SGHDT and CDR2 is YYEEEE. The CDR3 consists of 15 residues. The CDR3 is CASSLVARIREGYTF. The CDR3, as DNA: TGTGCCAGCAGCTTGGTAGCCAGGATCAGAGAGGGCTACACCTTC. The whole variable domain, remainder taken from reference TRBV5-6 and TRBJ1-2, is DAGVTQSPTHLIKTRGQQVTLRCSPKSGHDTVSWYQQALGQGPQFIFQYYEEEERQRGNFPDRFSGHQFPNYSSELNVNALLLGDSALYLCASSLVARIREGYTFGSGTRLTVV.

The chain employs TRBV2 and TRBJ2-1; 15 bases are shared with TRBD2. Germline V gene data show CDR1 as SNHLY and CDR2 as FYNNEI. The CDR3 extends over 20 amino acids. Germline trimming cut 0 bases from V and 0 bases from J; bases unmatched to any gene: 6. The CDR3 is CASSEAGLAGGKFSYNEQFF. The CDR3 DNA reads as TGTGCCAGCAGTGAAGCAGGACTAGCGGGAGGGAAATTCTCCTACAATGAGCAGTTCTTC.

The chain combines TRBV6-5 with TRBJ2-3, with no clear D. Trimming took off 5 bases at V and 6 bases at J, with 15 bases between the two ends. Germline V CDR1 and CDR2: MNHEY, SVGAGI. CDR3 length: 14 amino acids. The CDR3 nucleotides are TGTGCCAGCAGTCGGAGCGCTGAATCCGATACGCAGTATTTT. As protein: CASSRSAESDTQYF.

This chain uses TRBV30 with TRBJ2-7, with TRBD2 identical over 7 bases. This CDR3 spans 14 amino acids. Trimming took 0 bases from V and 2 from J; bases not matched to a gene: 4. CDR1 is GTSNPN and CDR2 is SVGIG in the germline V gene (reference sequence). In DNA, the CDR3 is TGTGCCTGGAGTGTACTTGGACTAGCCTACGAGCAGTACTTC. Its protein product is CAWSVLGLAYEQYF.

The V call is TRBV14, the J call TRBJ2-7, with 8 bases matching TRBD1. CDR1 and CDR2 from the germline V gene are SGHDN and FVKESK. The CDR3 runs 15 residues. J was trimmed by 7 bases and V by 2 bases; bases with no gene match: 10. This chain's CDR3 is CASSQRLTGAGEQYF. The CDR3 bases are TGTGCCAGCAGCCAACGTCTGACAGGGGCGGGGGAGCAGTACTTC.

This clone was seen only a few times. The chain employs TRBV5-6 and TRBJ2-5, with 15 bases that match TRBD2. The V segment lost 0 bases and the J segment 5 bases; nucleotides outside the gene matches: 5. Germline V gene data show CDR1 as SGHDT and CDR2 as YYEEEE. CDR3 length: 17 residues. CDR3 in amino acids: CASSLEGLAGGKETQYF. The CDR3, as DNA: TGTGCCAGCAGCTTGGAGGGACTAGCGGGAGGAAAGGAGACCCAGTACTTC.

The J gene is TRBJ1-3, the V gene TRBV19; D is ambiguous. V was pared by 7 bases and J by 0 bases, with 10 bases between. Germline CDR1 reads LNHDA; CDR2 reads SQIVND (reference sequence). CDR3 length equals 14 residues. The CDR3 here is CASTLRVSGNTIYF. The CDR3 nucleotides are TGTGCCAGTACCCTCCGAGTCTCTGGAAACACCATATATTTT.

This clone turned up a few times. The CDR3 loop is CAWRVGIMNTEAFF. In nucleotides, the CDR3 is TGTGCCTGGAGGGTTGGTATAATGAACACTGAAGCTTTCTTT. The genes are TRBV30 and TRBJ1-1; D call uncertain. Germline V lookup: CDR1 GTSNPN, CDR2 SVGIG (reference sequence). The CDR3 is made up of 14 amino acids. Trimming stripped 3 bases from V and 0 bases from J, with 11 bases between.

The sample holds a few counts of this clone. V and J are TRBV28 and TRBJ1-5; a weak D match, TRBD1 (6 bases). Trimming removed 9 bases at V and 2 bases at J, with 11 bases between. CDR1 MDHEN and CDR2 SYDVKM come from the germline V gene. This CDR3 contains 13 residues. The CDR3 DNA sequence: TGTGCCAGTAGACAGGCCGGCAATCAGCCCCAGCATTTT. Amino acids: CASRQAGNQPQHF.

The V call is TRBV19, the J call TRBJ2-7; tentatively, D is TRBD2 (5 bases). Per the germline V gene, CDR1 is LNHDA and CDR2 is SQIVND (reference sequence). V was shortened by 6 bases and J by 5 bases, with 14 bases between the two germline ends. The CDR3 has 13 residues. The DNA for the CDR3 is TGTGCCAGTAGACGGTTAAGCGGCGACGAGCAGTACTTC. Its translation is CASRRLSGDEQYF.

The CDR3 loop is CASRRTSGGPYNEQFF. As DNA, the CDR3 is TGTGCCAGCAGACGGACTAGCGGGGGGCCATACAATGAGCAGTTCTTC. V gene TRBV9 combines with J gene TRBJ2-1; 14 positions agree with TRBD2. V shed 5 bases, J shed 4 bases, and the junction held 5 bases outside the gene matches. Germline CDR1 and CDR2: SGDLS and YYNGEE. CDR3 length: 16 amino acids.

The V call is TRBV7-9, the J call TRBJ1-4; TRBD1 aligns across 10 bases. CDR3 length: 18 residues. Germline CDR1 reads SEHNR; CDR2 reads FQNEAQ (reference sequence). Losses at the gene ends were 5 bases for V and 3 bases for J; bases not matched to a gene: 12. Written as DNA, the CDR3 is TGTGCCAGCAGCCGTCCGGGACAGGGGACTTTAGCTAATGAAAAACTGTTTTTT. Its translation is CASSRPGQGTLANEKLFF.

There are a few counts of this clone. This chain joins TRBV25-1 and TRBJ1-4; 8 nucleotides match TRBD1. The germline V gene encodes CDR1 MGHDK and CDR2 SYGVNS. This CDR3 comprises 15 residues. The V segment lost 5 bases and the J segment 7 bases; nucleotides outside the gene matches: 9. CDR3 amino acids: CASSTSQGAGEKLFF. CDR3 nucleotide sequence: TGTGCCAGCAGTACGAGTCAGGGGGCGGGTGAAAAACTGTTTTTT.

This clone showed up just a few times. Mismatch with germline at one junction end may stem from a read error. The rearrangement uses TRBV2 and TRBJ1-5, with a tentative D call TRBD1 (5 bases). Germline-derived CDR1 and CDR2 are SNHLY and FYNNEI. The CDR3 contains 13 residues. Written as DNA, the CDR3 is TGTGCCAGCAGCGAAGACGGGGGTCAGCCCCAGCATTTT. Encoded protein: CASSEDGGQPQHF. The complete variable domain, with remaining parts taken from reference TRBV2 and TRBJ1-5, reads EPEVTQTPSHQVTQMGQEVILRCVPISNHLYFYWYRQILGQKVEFLVSFYNNEISEKSEIFDDQFSVERPDGSNFTLKIRSTKLEDSAMYFCASSEDGGQPQHFGDGTRLSIL.